The subject of this entry is one TCR beta chain. This entry comes from a study of blood T cell repertoires in COVID-19. Across the whole study: Acute and convalescent COVID-19 samples came from the United States, Italy and Spain. PBMCs, B-cell-depleted T cells, or T cells were the source of the cDNA or gDNA that made up the material.

Per the original methods: By means of reference gene primer amplification, nucleated cell counts were estimated. Measured with immunoSEQ multiplex PCR; TCRdb has only the in-frame clones, and not every one. The DNA gave D and trimming, while V, J and clone size come from that table. The sample shows 120,000 or so clones, 65% to 85% of them seen only once. Seattle enrolled patients during active infection and tracked them longitudinally. Between the trimmed V and J ends, which lost 2 bases and 2 bases, there was a span of 14 bases. This CDR3 region has 16 residues. Germline V gives CDR1 WSHSY, CDR2 SAAADI.

Sequenced input: peripheral blood. The source is a man aged 30 to 45 with COVID-19, enrolled during active disease. V usage is TRBV10-2 and J usage is TRBJ2-3, with D tentatively TRBD2 (5 bases). The CDR3 spells CASSERGSADTDTQYF. The CDR3 bases are TGCGCCAGCAGTGAGAGAGGGAGTGCCGACACAGATACGCAGTATTTT.